The 9 T cell receptor beta chains reported below all come from one sample, sequenced in a study of T cells in Graves' hyperthyroidism and ophthalmopathy. Authors of the study amplified TCR beta CDR3 regions from RNA transcripts. First-round RT-PCR of the TCR CDR3 relied on the HTBI primer set. TCRdb re-derived calls from the multiplex PCR reads in MiXCR, one entry per CDR3 protein. The data hold about 600,000 distinct CDR3 sequences, with about 14% observed a single time. The sample taken for sequencing was blood. Every receptor here comes from a woman in her forties or fifties with Graves' ophthalmopathy.

Points on this clonotype: A single base separates this from a much larger clone, so it may be a read error. This sequence joins TRBV6-1 and TRBJ2-3; 10 bases agree with TRBD2. V shed 6 bases and J 6 bases; nucleotides not matched to a gene: 12. CDR3 length: 16 amino acids. Germline loops: CDR1 MNHNS, CDR2 SASEGT. CDR3 amino acids: CASSPGLALSVDTQYF. The CDR3 DNA reads as TGTGCCAGCAGCCCGGGACTAGCGTTGTCTGTGGATACGCAGTATTTT.

This clonotype came up many times. J is TRBJ2-1 and V is TRBV6-2 or TRBV6-3, with D unclear. The CDR3 runs to 12 residues. The V gene lost 5 bases and the J gene lost 8 bases, with 10 bases spanning the gap. Germline V gene sequence: CDR1 MNHEY, CDR2 SVGEGT. DNA for the CDR3: TGTGCCAGCAGTCCCACCGCACATGAGCAGTTCTTC. Residues: CASSPTAHEQFF.

This clonotype was seen repeatedly, ten times or more. The chain employs TRBV20-1 and TRBJ2-7; 9 positions agree with TRBD2. The CDR3 is 13 residues long. Germline CDR1 DFQATT, CDR2 SNEGSKA (reference sequence). V lost 3 bases to trimming and J lost 1 base; unmatched junction nucleotides: 1. The CDR3 DNA reads as TGCAGTGCTAGCCTAGCGGGGTCCTACGAGCAGTACTTC. Protein sequence: CSASLAGSYEQYF.

This clonotype was seen repeatedly, ten times or more. The chain carries TRBV2 and TRBJ1-4; 10 nucleotides match TRBD1. Germline lookup yields CDR1 SNHLY and CDR2 FYNNEI. The CDR3 contains 15 residues. Germline trimming cut 6 bases from V and 6 bases from J; bases unmatched to any gene: 7. CDR3 bases: TGTGCCAGCAGGAAAGAGACAGGGGGCCATGAAAAACTGTTTTTT. The encoded protein is CASRKETGGHEKLFF.

This clonotype occurred many times. This rearrangement joins TRBV27 to TRBJ2-7; D is ambiguous. This CDR3 comprises 12 residues. Germline V gives CDR1 MNHEY, CDR2 SMNVEV (reference sequence). Trimming removed 6 bases at V and 0 bases at J, with 6 bases between. The CDR3 loop is CASSSSSYEQYF. Written as DNA, the CDR3 is TGTGCCAGCAGCTCAAGCTCCTACGAGCAGTACTTC.

This clonotype was recorded at least ten times. The chain carries TRBV20-1 and TRBJ2-7; TRBD1 might be the D (6 bases). The CDR3 consists of 13 residues. The V gene lost 5 bases and the J gene lost 0 bases, with 11 bases spanning the gap. Germline V gene sequence: CDR1 DFQATT, CDR2 SNEGSKA (reference sequence). CDR3 loop: CSAVGATSYEQYF. In DNA, the CDR3 is TGCAGTGCTGTGGGGGCTACCTCCTACGAGCAGTACTTC.

This clonotype was recorded at least ten times. The chain is built from TRBV18 and TRBJ2-3, with D perhaps matching TRBD2 (6 bases). V lost 3 bases and J 2 bases, leaving 15 bases between the germline ends. This CDR3 is built from 16 residues. In germline, CDR1 is KGHSH, CDR2 LQKENI. The DNA for the CDR3 is TGTGCCAGCTCACCCTTTTTAGCGGCGGACACAGATACGCAGTATTTT. Translation: CASSPFLAADTDTQYF.

This clonotype occurred many times. The rearrangement joins TRBV15 to TRBJ2-2; D uncertain. CDR3 length: 12 amino acids. Germline V gene data show CDR1 as LNHNV and CDR2 as YYDKDF (reference sequence). V was trimmed by 4 bases and J by 8 bases, leaving 8 bases between them. CDR3 coding DNA: TGTGCCACCAGCACTCCCAGGGGGGAGCTGTTTTTT. It codes for CATSTPRGELFF. The full variable domain, in which reference TRBV15 and TRBJ2-2 provide the parts outside the CDR3, is DAMVIQNPRYQVTQFGKPVTLSCSQTLNHNVMYWYQQKSSQAPKLLFHYYDKDFNNEADTPDNFQSRRPNTSFCFLDIRSPGLGDTAMYLCATSTPRGELFFGEGSRLTVL.

This clonotype was observed a few times. The CDR3 DNA is TGTGCCGCGGGCCCCGAGACTAGCGGGAGTGTCACCGGGGAGCTGTTTTTT. This translates into CAAGPETSGSVTGELFF. J is TRBJ2-2 and V is TRBV7-9, with 12 bases matching TRBD2. The CDR3 sequence is 17 residues long. Trimming removed 11 bases from V and 4 bases from J; junction bases left unmatched: 14. Germline loops: CDR1 SEHNR, CDR2 FQNEAQ (reference sequence).